This T cell receptor (beta chain) was observed in a study of T cells in localized non-small cell lung cancer. Germline V gives CDR1 KGHSH, CDR2 LQKENI. The V and J ends lost 6 bases and 5 bases, in that order; junction bases with no gene match: 13. CDR3 length: 17 amino acids. Regarding this clone: Its antigen is unidentified.

Points from the study as a whole: In adjacent lung appeared a median about 58 of the top 100 tumor clones. The study found T cell clonality highest in uninvolved adjacent lung, above tumor.

The method was immunoSEQ multiplex PCR; TCRdb's version includes in-frame clones alone and lacks a portion of them. There are fewer than 30,000 clones in the sample; approximately 88% occur only once, and approximately 6% lies in the top ten. This specimen was PBMCs, taken before any cancer treatment. The origin of this receptor is a man between 35 and 75 years old with stage II lung adenocarcinoma. The gene calls are TRBV18 and TRBJ2-2, with 9 bases lining up with TRBD2. The CDR3, as DNA: TGTGCCAGCTCCCAAGAGGTTTCTAGCGGGATGACCGGGGAGCTGTTTTTT. Amino acid sequence: CASSQEVSSGMTGELFF.